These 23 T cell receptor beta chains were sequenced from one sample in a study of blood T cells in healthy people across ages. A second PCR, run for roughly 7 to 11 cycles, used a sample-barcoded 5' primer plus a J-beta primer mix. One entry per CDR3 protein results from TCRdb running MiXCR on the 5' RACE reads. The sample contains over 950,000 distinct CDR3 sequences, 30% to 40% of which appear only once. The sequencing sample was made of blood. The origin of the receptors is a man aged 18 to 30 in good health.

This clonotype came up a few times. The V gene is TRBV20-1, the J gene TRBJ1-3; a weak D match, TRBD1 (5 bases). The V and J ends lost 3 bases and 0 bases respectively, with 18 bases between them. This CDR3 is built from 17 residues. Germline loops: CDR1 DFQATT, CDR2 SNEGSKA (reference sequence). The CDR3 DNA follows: TGCAGTGCTAGCCCGACAGTGGTGGGATTCTCTGGAAACACCATATATTTT. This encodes CSASPTVVGFSGNTIYF.

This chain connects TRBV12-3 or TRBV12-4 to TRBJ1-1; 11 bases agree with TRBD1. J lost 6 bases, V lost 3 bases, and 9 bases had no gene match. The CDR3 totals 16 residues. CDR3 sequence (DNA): TGTGCCAGCAGTTTGGCAGGGACAGGGGGAACGGCTGAAGCTTTCTTT. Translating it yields CASSLAGTGGTAEAFF.

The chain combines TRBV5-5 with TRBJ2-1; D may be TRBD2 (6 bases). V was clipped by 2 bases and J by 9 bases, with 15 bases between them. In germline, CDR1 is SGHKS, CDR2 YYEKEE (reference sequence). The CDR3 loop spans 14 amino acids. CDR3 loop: CASSFGTGLIEQFF. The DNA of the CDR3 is TGTGCCAGCAGCTTTGGGACTGGACTTATTGAGCAGTTCTTC.

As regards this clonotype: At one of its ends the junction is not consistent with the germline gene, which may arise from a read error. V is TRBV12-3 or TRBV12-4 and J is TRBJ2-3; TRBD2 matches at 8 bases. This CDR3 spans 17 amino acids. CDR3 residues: CASSLQSGGTRADAQYF. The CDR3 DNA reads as TGTGCCAGCAGTTTACAAAGCGGGGGCACCCGCGCAGATGCGCAGTATTTT.

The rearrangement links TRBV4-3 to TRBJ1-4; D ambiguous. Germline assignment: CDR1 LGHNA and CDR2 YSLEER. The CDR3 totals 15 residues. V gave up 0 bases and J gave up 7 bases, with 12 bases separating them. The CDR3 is CASSQDLISSEKLFF. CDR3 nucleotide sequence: TGCGCCAGCAGCCAAGATCTTATATCGAGTGAAAAACTGTTTTTT.

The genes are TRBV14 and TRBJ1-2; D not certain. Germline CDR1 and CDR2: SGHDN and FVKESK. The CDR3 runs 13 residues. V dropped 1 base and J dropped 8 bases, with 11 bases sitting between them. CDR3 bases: TGTGCCAGCAGCCAAGGAAGGTCTTCGGGCTACACCTTC. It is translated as CASSQGRSSGYTF.

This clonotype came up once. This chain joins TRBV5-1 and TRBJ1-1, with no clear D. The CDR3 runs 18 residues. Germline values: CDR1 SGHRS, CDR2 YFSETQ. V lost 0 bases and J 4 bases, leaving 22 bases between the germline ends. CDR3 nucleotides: TGCGCCAGCAGCTTGGCCGGCGGTAAGGGTAGAACCTTCACTGAAGCTTTCTTT. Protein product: CASSLAGGKGRTFTEAFF.

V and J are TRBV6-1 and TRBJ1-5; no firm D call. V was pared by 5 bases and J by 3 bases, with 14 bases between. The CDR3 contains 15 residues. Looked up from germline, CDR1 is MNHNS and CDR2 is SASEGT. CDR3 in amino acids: CASSQENADNQPQHF. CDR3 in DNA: TGTGCCAGCAGTCAGGAGAATGCCGACAATCAGCCCCAGCATTTT.

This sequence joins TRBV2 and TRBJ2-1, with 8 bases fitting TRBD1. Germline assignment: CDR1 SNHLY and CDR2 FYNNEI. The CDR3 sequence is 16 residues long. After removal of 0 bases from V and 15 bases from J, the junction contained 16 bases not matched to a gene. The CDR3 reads CASSEARGQGNLLRFF. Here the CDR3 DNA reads TGTGCCAGCAGTGAAGCCCGAGGACAGGGAAATTTGTTAAGGTTCTTC.

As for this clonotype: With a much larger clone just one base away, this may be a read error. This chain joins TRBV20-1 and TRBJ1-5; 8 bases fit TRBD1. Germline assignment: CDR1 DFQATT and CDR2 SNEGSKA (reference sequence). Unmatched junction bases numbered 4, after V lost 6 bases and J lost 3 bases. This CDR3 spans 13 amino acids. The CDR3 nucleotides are TGCAGTGCACCGACAGGGGTCAATCAGCCCCAGCATTTT. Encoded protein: CSAPTGVNQPQHF.

CDR3 amino acids: CASSAGTGATNEKLFF. CDR3 DNA sequence: TGTGCCAGCAGTGCCGGGACAGGAGCAACTAATGAAAAACTGTTTTTT. The J gene is TRBJ1-4, the V gene TRBV2, with 8 nucleotides matching TRBD1. V lost 4 bases and J lost 0; bases outside the gene matches: 4. This CDR3 is 16 amino acids long. CDR1 is SNHLY, CDR2 FYNNEI, per germline.

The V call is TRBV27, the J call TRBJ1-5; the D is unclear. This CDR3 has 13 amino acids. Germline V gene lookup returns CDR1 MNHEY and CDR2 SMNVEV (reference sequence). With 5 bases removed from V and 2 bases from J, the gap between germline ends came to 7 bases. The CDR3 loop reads CASSVYRNQPQHF. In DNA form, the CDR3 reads TGTGCCAGCAGTGTTTACCGCAATCAGCCCCAGCATTTT.

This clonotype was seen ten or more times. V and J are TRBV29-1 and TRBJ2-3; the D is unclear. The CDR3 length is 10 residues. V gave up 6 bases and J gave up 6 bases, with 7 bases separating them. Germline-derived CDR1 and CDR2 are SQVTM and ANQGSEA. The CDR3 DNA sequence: TGCAGCGTCCTTGTGGATACGCAGTATTTT. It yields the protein CSVLVDTQYF.

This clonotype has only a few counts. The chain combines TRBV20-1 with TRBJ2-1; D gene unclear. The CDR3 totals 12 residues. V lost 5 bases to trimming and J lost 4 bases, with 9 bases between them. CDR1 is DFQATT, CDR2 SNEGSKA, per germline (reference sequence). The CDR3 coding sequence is TGCAGTGCTTGGCACTCTTACAATGAGCAGTTCTTC. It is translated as CSAWHSYNEQFF.

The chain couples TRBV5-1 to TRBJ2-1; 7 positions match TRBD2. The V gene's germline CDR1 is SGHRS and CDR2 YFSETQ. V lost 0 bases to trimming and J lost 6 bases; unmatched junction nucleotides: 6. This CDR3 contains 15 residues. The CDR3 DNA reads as TGCGCCAGCAGCTTGGCCAGCGGGGTAGCCAATGAGCAGTTCTTC. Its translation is CASSLASGVANEQFF.

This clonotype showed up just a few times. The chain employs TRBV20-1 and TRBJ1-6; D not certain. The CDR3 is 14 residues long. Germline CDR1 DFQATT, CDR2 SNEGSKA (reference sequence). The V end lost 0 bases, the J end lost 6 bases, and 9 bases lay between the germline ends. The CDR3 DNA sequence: TGCAGTGCTAGAGAGCCAGGCACTAATTCACCCCTCCACTTT. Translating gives CSAREPGTNSPLHF.

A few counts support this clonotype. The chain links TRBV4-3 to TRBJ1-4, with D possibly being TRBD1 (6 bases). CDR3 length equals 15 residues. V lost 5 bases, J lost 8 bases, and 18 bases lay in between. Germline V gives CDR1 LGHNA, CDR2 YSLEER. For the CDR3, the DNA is TGCGCCAGCAGCGAACAGGGCTTGAGGGACGAAAAACTGTTTTTT. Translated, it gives CASSEQGLRDEKLFF.

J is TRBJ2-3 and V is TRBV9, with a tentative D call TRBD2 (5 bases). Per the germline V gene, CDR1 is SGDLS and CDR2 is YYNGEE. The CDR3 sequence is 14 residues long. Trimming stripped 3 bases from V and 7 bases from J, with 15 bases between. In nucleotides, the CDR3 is TGTGCCAGCAGCGGCCACCTGACGGGAAATACGCAGTATTTT. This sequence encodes CASSGHLTGNTQYF.

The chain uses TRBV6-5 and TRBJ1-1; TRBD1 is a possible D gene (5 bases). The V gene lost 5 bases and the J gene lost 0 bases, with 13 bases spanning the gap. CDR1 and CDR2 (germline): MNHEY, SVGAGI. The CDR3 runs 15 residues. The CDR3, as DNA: TGTGCCAGCAGTGACCCCAGGGAGGTGAACACTGAAGCTTTCTTT. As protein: CASSDPREVNTEAFF.

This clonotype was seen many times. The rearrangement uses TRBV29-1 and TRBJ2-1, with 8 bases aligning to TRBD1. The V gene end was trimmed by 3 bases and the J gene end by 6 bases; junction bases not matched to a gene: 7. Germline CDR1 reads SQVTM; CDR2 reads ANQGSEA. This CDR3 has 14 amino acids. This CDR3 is CSVDGQGMINEQFF. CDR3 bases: TGCAGCGTTGACGGACAGGGAATGATCAATGAGCAGTTCTTC.

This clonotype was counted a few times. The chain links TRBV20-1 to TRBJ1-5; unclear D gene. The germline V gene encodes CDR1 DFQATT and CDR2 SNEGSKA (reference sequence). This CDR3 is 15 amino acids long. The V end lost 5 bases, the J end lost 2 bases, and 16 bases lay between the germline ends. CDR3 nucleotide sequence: TGCAGTGCTTTGGACCTCCTTGGCGGCAATCAGCCCCAGCATTTT. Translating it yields CSALDLLGGNQPQHF.

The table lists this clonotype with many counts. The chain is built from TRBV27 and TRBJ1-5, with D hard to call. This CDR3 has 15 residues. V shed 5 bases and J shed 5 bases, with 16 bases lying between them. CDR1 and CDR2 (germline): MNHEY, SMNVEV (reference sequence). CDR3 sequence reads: CASSLGSSPHQPQHF. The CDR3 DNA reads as TGTGCCAGCAGTCTTGGGTCATCCCCGCATCAGCCCCAGCATTTT.

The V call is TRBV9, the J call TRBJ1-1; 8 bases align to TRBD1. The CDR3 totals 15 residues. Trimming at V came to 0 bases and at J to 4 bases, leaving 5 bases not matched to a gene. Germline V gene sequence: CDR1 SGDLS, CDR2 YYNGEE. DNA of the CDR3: TGTGCCAGCAGCGTAGGACAGGGGTATGGCACTGAAGCTTTCTTT. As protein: CASSVGQGYGTEAFF.